The source of this TCR beta chain is a study of radiotherapy plus CTLA-4 blockade in lung cancer. Study as a whole: Among enrolled patients, 15% to 20% responded and about 34% achieved disease control. Study findings and constraints: Some TCR clones had been derived from tumors. These clones expanded in peripheral blood after radiotherapy plus ipilimumab.

With ipilimumab providing CTLA-4 blockade, focal radiation was administered to patients who had chemo-refractory metastatic non-small-cell lung cancer. The CDR3 sequence is 15 residues long. Germline V CDR1 and CDR2: MNHEY, SVGAGI. Deletions cut 1 base from V and 4 bases from J, with 13 bases between. Comment on this clone: No antigen is known for it.

Assay used: immunoSEQ multiplex PCR; TCRdb lists only in-frame clones, some missing. The table lists 35,000 to 40,000 clones, 65% to 90% of them singletons, with roughly 23% in the top ten. The sequence was obtained from a human donor with non-small cell lung cancer whose response to radiotherapy plus ipilimumab could not be evaluated. The chain carries TRBV6-5 and TRBJ2-5, with a possible D match to TRBD1 (5 bases). The sample consisted of peripheral blood, taken from a patient treated with radiotherapy plus ipilimumab. The CDR3 sequence: CASSYFQGGGETQYF. The CDR3 DNA is TGTGCCAGCAGTTACTTCCAGGGTGGTGGAGAGACCCAGTACTTC.